This is a list of T cell receptor beta chains from one sample in a study of identical twins. A single record per CDR3 protein comes from TCRdb applying MiXCR to the 5' RACE reads. The table has 540,000 or so distinct CDR3 sequences, about a fifth seen once. These data were also filed under a second study, of yellow fever vaccine responses in identical twins.

Specimen: CD4+ T cells sorted from blood. The receptors were gathered from a woman between 18 and 29 years old in good health. Each CDR3 is given with its conserved first and last residue. Each record gives: V gene, J gene, D gene, clone size, CDR3 DNA, CDR3 protein. D genes are given only for firm matches. Clone size is shown for a subset of rows, as once, few, many or a class of expanded clone.

V: TRBV5-5
J: TRBJ2-5
D: NA
size: NA
DNA: TGTGCCAGCAGCTTCCAGGGCAGGTCAGAGACCCAGTACTTC
CDR3: CASSFQGRSETQYF

V: TRBV11-2
J: TRBJ2-5
D: NA
size: NA
DNA: TGTGCCAGCAGTTTACAGGGTGCGGGCCACCAAGAGACCCAGTACTTC
CDR3: CASSLQGAGHQETQYF

V: TRBV12-3/TRBV12-4
J: TRBJ2-7
D: TRBD1
size: few
DNA: TGTGCCAGCAGTTTAGGGGGGACAGCCCTCTACGAGCAGTACTTC
CDR3: CASSLGGTALYEQYF

V: TRBV10-3
J: TRBJ2-3
D: TRBD2
size: few
DNA: TGTGCCATCAGACTTAGCGGGGGCACAGATACGCAGTATTTT
CDR3: CAIRLSGGTDTQYF

V: TRBV29-1
J: TRBJ2-6
D: NA
size: few
DNA: TGCGGTATTTTGGGGGCTACTGGGGCCAACGTCCTGACTTTC
CDR3: CGILGATGANVLTF

V: TRBV12-3/TRBV12-4
J: TRBJ1-2
D: NA
size: NA
DNA: TGTGCCAGCAGTTTAGCCCCAGGGAGCTGCACCTTC
CDR3: CASSLAPGSCTF

V: TRBV20-1
J: TRBJ2-1
D: TRBD2
size: NA
DNA: TGCAGTGCTACCATAGCGGGCGGATTAAATGAGCAGTTCTTC
CDR3: CSATIAGGLNEQFF

V: TRBV13
J: TRBJ1-2
D: TRBD1
size: few
DNA: TGTGCCAGCAGCTCCCGACAGGGCGAGAATGGCTACACCTTC
CDR3: CASSSRQGENGYTF

V: TRBV28
J: TRBJ1-2
D: NA
size: NA
DNA: TGTGCCAGCAGTTTACGGGGAGGGATTGGCTACACCTTC
CDR3: CASSLRGGIGYTF

V: TRBV18
J: TRBJ2-1
D: NA
size: NA
DNA: TGTGCCAGCTCACCACCGGGGCCCGGGGGTGAGCAGTTCTTC
CDR3: CASSPPGPGGEQFF

V: TRBV5-1
J: TRBJ2-6
D: TRBD1
size: NA
DNA: TGCGCCAGCAGCTCAAGACAGGGGGGGAGCTCTGGGGCCAACGTCCTGACTTTC
CDR3: CASSSRQGGSSGANVLTF

V: TRBV18
J: TRBJ1-5
D: NA
size: few
DNA: TGTGCCAGCTCACAAAAGGGCGAATCCAATCAGCCCCAGCATTTT
CDR3: CASSQKGESNQPQHF

V: TRBV12-3/TRBV12-4
J: TRBJ2-4
D: NA
size: few
DNA: TGTGCCAGCAGTACCGACAGTGGCAAAAACATTCAGTACTTC
CDR3: CASSTDSGKNIQYF

V: TRBV6-5
J: TRBJ2-7
D: TRBD2
size: few
DNA: TGTGCCAGCAGTTATCGCGGGACTAGCGACGAGCAGTACTTC
CDR3: CASSYRGTSDEQYF

V: TRBV12-3/TRBV12-4
J: TRBJ1-5
D: NA
size: NA
DNA: TGTGCCAGCACCCATTTCGATAGCAATCAGCCCCAGCATTTT
CDR3: CASTHFDSNQPQHF

V: TRBV5-1
J: TRBJ2-3
D: TRBD2
size: few
DNA: TGCGCCAGCTGGCGCGGGAGGGCCCAAGATACGCAGTATTTT
CDR3: CASWRGRAQDTQYF

V: TRBV12-3/TRBV12-4
J: TRBJ2-2
D: NA
size: many
DNA: TGTGCCAGCAGTTTAGATCGGGGTAGCACCGGGGAGCTGTTTTTT
CDR3: CASSLDRGSTGELFF

V: TRBV6-1
J: TRBJ2-1
D: NA
size: NA
DNA: TGTGCCAGCAGCGGGACCGCTCGCTCGGATGAGCAGTTCTTC
CDR3: CASSGTARSDEQFF

V: TRBV2
J: TRBJ2-5
D: NA
size: few
DNA: TGTGCCAGCAGTGAAGTCTTTATGGGGAACACCGAGACCCAGTACTTC
CDR3: CASSEVFMGNTETQYF

V: TRBV4-1
J: TRBJ2-1
D: NA
size: few
DNA: TGCGCCAGCAGCCAAGAAAGGGGGAGGGGCTACAATGAGCAGTTCTTC
CDR3: CASSQERGRGYNEQFF

V: TRBV28
J: TRBJ2-7
D: NA
size: NA
DNA: TGTGCCAGCAGTTTGAACAGATTCTACGAGCAGTACTTC
CDR3: CASSLNRFYEQYF

V: TRBV3-1
J: TRBJ2-1
D: TRBD2
size: few
DNA: TGTGCCAGCAGCCAAAGCGGGGGGGCTCGCGAGCAGTTCTTC
CDR3: CASSQSGGAREQFF

V: TRBV6-1
J: TRBJ2-5
D: TRBD2
size: few
DNA: TGTGCCAGCATTGGGGCGGGGGGGGAGACCCAGTACTTC
CDR3: CASIGAGGETQYF

V: TRBV20-1
J: TRBJ1-6
D: TRBD1
size: few
DNA: TGCAGTGCTGGCCGACAGGGGCAGGGTTCACCCCTCCACTTT
CDR3: CSAGRQGQGSPLHF

V: TRBV3-1
J: TRBJ2-5
D: NA
size: NA
DNA: TGTGCCAGCCGCAGGGACGGACGTAAAGAGACCCAGTACTTC
CDR3: CASRRDGRKETQYF

V: TRBV11-2
J: TRBJ2-7
D: NA
size: few
DNA: TGTGCCAGCAGCTTCGAGCGGGTGAGCTCCTACGAGCAGTACTTC
CDR3: CASSFERVSSYEQYF

V: TRBV18
J: TRBJ2-7
D: NA
size: NA
DNA: TGTGCCAGCTCAAGTAGCCAGGGCCCATACGAGCAGTACTTC
CDR3: CASSSSQGPYEQYF

V: TRBV28
J: TRBJ2-1
D: TRBD1
size: once
DNA: TGTGCCAGCAGTTTAGGACAGGGGTATTTAGGCAATGAGCAGTTCTTC
CDR3: CASSLGQGYLGNEQFF

V: TRBV6-2/TRBV6-3
J: TRBJ2-7
D: NA
size: NA
DNA: TGTGCCAGCACCTACGGAGATTCCTACGAGCAGTACTTC
CDR3: CASTYGDSYEQYF

V: TRBV20-1
J: TRBJ2-2
D: NA
size: NA
DNA: TGCAGTGTGAGGGATGTCCAATCACCCGGGGAGCTGTTTTTT
CDR3: CSVRDVQSPGELFF

V: TRBV4-1
J: TRBJ2-5
D: TRBD1
size: NA
DNA: TGCGCCAGCAGCTGGACAGGGGATGGGGAGACCCAGTACTTC
CDR3: CASSWTGDGETQYF

V: TRBV20-1
J: TRBJ2-1
D: TRBD2
size: NA
DNA: TGCAGTGCTAGAAGGGCTAGCGGGAGGGCCGGTGAGCAGTTCTTC
CDR3: CSARRASGRAGEQFF

V: TRBV6-5
J: TRBJ2-7
D: TRBD1
size: NA
DNA: TGTGCCAGCAGTTACGGGACAGGGGGCTACGAGCAGTACTTC
CDR3: CASSYGTGGYEQYF

V: TRBV5-6
J: TRBJ2-3
D: NA
size: NA
DNA: TGTGCCAGCAGCCGCCCCGGGGCGAAAGGACAAGATACGCAGTATTTT
CDR3: CASSRPGAKGQDTQYF

V: TRBV24-1
J: TRBJ2-1
D: NA
size: NA
DNA: TGTGCCACCAGTGATTCCGTCACAGGGGGGGGTAGTGAGCAGTTCTTC
CDR3: CATSDSVTGGGSEQFF

V: TRBV28
J: TRBJ2-2
D: TRBD2
size: NA
DNA: TGTGCCAGCAGTCCCCTGGCACCGGGGACTAGCGGGTTAAGGACCGGGGAGCTGTTTTTT
CDR3: CASSPLAPGTSGLRTGELFF

V: TRBV12-3/TRBV12-4
J: TRBJ1-1
D: NA
size: many
DNA: TGTGCCAGCAGCGTAACAGAAGAAGCTTTCTTT
CDR3: CASSVTEEAFF

V: TRBV5-1
J: TRBJ2-6
D: TRBD1
size: NA
DNA: TGCGCCAGCAGCTACCGGGACAGGGTAGGGGTCCTGACTTTC
CDR3: CASSYRDRVGVLTF

V: TRBV12-3/TRBV12-4
J: TRBJ2-1
D: TRBD2
size: NA
DNA: TGTGCCAGCAGTCATCCGGGACTAGCGGGAGATCCCATCAATGAGCAGTTCTTC
CDR3: CASSHPGLAGDPINEQFF

V: TRBV11-2
J: TRBJ2-7
D: NA
size: NA
DNA: TGTGCCAGCAGCTTAGTGGGACACTATCTGTACTTC
CDR3: CASSLVGHYLYF

V: TRBV18
J: TRBJ1-6
D: TRBD1
size: NA
DNA: TGTGCCAGCTCACTGGGACAGGTCGGAAATTCACCCCTCCACTTT
CDR3: CASSLGQVGNSPLHF

V: TRBV3-1
J: TRBJ1-1
D: NA
size: NA
DNA: TGTGCCAGCACCTGGGGGGGGATGAACACTGAAGCTTTCTTT
CDR3: CASTWGGMNTEAFF